The clone carrying this T cell receptor beta chain was observed a few times. The antigen is not known. TCRdb re-called the reads through MiXCR, storing one row per CDR3 protein. The profile shows roughly 920,000 distinct CDR3 sequences, approximately 32% of them singletons. The data were obtained in a study of T cell repertoires in cytomegalovirus infection. Turning to the study itself: An indication of both CMV infection and matching HLA type came from public TCR beta signatures. General study results and limits: In two of eight donors, the top clonotype was HLA-C-restricted CMV-specific. Cumulative public TCR beta family frequency identified carriers of CMV plus the relevant HLA.

The CDR3 totals 15 residues. The germline CDR1 and CDR2 sequences are SEHNR and FQNEAQ (reference sequence). V lost 2 bases, J lost 2 bases, and 5 bases stayed unmatched. The sequence was collected from a human donor in good health (CMV status not recorded). Some clones in this sample may be carry-over from other donors' samples. This material consisted of cultured CD8+ T cells from PBMCs, taken from culture after CMV antigen stimulation. The gene calls are TRBV7-9 and TRBJ1-1; 7 bases fit TRBD1. The CDR3 coding sequence is TGTGCCAGCAGCTTAATAGGGACAGACAACACTGAAGCTTTCTTT. Protein sequence: CASSLIGTDNTEAFF.